This T cell receptor (beta chain) was identified during a study of response to subunit inactivated influenza vaccine (dated by TCRdb to 2017 to 2018). For the study in its entirety: The study used deep quantitative T cell receptor repertoire profiling to track responses to a trivalent subunit inactivated influenza vaccine.

As for this clonotype: The antigen this receptor binds is unknown. One end of the junction varies from germline; a read error may be responsible.

The library relied on RT-PCR. Sequencing used an Illumina HiSeq 2500. TCRdb handled the public reads itself, with Q25 trimming in fastp and clone calling in MiXCR, and kept productive beta chains. Each CDR3 protein appears once, grouped with its most common genes and DNA. The sample includes 650,000 to 850,000 distinct CDR3 sequences, with more than 11% observed a single time. The ten largest clones add up to around 7.3% of the sample. Measured from the cysteine to the phenylalanine, the CDR3 is 15 residues long. Only the CDR3 part of the read is kept: 45 bases, read in frame from the first base. In the germline V gene, CDR1 corresponds to SGHRS and CDR2 to YFSETQ. On the study overall, not on this receptor specifically: The authors proposed that each seasonal influenza vaccination may bring in only a limited number of new T cells.

The receptor was isolated from a man aged 50-60 years who received an inactivated influenza vaccine. Donor details come from another sample of the same person, matched by shared clones. This material consisted of PBMCs from blood, taken about 14 days before vaccination. Rearrangement joined TRBV5-1 to TRBJ2-3, with TRBD2 as a weak D call on 6 bases. The CDR3 region reads CASSSDGGHTDTKYF. The sequenced DNA: TGCGCCAGCAGCTCTGACGGGGGTCACACAGATACGAAGTATTTT.